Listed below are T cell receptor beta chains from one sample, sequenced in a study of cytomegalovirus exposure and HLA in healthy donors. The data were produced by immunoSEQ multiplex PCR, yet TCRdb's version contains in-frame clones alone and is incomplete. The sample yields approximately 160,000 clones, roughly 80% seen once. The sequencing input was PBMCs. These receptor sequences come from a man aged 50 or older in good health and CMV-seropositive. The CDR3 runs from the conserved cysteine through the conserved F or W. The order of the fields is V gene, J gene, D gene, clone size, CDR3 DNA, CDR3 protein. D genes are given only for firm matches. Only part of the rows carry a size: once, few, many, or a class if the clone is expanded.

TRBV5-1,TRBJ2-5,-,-,TGCGCCAGCAGCTTTCTGCAAGAGACCCAGTACTTC,CASSFLQETQYF
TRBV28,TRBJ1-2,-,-,TGTGCCAGCAGTTCTCCTCCGGGTTCTAACTATGGCTACACCTTC,CASSSPPGSNYGYTF
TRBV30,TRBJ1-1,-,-,TGTGCCTGGAACAGGTGGCGGGGGACTGAAGCTTTCTTT,CAWNRWRGTEAFF
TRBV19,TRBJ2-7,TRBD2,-,TGTGCCAGTAGTATTACGGCTAGCGGGACCTACGAGCAGTACTTC,CASSITASGTYEQYF
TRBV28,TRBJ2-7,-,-,TGTGCCAGCAAGACGGGCTACGAGCAGTACTTC,CASKTGYEQYF
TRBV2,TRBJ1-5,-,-,TGTGCCAGCAGTGGATTCACAAAAAATCAGCCCCAGCATTTT,CASSGFTKNQPQHF
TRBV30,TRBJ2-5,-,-,TGTGCCTGGAGTGTACCTTTGAGGTCGGGGACCCAGTACTTC,CAWSVPLRSGTQYF
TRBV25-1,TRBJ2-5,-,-,TGTGCCAGCAGTGAATCCCGAGGAGGGTGGGAGACCCAGTACTTC,CASSESRGGWETQYF
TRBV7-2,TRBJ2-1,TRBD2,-,TGTGCCAGCAGCTTAAGCGGGCTAGCGGGGGGCGGGTTCTTC,CASSLSGLAGGGFF
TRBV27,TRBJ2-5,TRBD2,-,TGTGCCAGCAGTTTTCGGGCGGGAGCGGTAGGAGAGACCCAGTACTTC,CASSFRAGAVGETQYF
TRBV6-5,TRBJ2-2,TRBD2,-,TGTGCCACCAAACAGCTAGCGGGCTCCGGGGAGCTGTTTTTT,CATKQLAGSGELFF
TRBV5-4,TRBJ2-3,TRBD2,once,TGTGCCAGCAGCTTGGGCTTACTAGCGGGAGACACAGATACGCAGTATTTT,CASSLGLLAGDTDTQYF
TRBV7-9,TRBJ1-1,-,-,TGTGCCACTCTACCGTGGGTGGGCATGAACACTGAAGCTTTCTTT,CATLPWVGMNTEAFF
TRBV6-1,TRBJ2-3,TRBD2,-,TGTGCCAGCAGTGAACACCGACTAGCGGGGGGGAGCACAGATACGCAGTATTTT,CASSEHRLAGGSTDTQYF
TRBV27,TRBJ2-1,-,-,TGTGCCAGCAGTCGGACTACCTACAATGAGCAGTTCTTC,CASSRTTYNEQFF
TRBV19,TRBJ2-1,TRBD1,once,TGTGCCAGTAGTATGCCCGGACAGGGAGGTAATGAGCAGTTCTTC,CASSMPGQGGNEQFF
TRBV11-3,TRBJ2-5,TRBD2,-,TGTGCCAGCAGCTCCGGACTAGCGGGGGAGACCCAGTACTTC,CASSSGLAGETQYF
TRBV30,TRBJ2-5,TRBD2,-,TGTGCCTGGAGTAGACTAGCAGAGACCCAGTACTTC,CAWSRLAETQYF
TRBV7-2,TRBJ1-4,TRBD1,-,TGTGCCAGCACCTGGACAGGGCCTAATGAAAAACTGTTTTTT,CASTWTGPNEKLFF
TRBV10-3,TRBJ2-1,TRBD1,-,TGTGCCATCCTCAGGGGGTTTTTCTTC,CAILRGFFF
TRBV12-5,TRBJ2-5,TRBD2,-,TGTGCTAGTGGTCCGGGGTCGACTAGCGGACAAGAGACCCAGTACTTC,CASGPGSTSGQETQYF
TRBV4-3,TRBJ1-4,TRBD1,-,TGCGCCAGCAGCCAAGAAATGGTGCAGGGACAGACGAATGAAAAACTGTTTTTT,CASSQEMVQGQTNEKLFF
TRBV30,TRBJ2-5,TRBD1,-,TGTGCCTGGAGTGTAGGGGGACAGCAAGAGACCCAGTACTTC,CAWSVGGQQETQYF
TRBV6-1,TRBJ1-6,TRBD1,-,TGTGCCAGCAGTGCCGGGGGCAGGGGGTATTCACCCCTCCACTTT,CASSAGGRGYSPLHF
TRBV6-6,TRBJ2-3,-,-,TGTGCCAGCAGTTACAAGCTCTTCACAGATACGCAGTATTTT,CASSYKLFTDTQYF
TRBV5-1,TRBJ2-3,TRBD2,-,TGCGCCAGCAGCATAAGCGGGAGTTGGGATACGCAGTATTTT,CASSISGSWDTQYF
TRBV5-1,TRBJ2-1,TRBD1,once,TGCGCCAGCAGCCCGACAGGGGTGAGGTATGAGCAGTTCTTC,CASSPTGVRYEQFF
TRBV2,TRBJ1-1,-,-,TGTGCCAGCGCCCGGACAGCAAACACTGAAGCTTTCTTT,CASARTANTEAFF
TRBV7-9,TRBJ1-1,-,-,TGTGCCAGCAGCTTGAGGGAGAACACTGAAGCTTTCTTT,CASSLRENTEAFF
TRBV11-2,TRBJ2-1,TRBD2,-,TGTGCCAGCAGCCTTGAGCGGGGGGTGGGTGAGCAGTTCTTC,CASSLERGVGEQFF